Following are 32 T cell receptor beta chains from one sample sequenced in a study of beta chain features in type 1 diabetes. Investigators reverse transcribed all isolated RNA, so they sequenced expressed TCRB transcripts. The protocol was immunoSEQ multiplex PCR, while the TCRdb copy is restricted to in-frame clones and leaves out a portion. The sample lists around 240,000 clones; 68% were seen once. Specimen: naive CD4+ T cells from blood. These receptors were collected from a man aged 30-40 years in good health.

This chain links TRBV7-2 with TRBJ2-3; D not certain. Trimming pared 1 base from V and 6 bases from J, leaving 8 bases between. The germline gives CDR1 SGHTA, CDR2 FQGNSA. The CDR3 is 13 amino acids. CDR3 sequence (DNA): TGTGCCAGCAGCTTAGTGGGGAAGGATACGCAGTATTTT. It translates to CASSLVGKDTQYF.

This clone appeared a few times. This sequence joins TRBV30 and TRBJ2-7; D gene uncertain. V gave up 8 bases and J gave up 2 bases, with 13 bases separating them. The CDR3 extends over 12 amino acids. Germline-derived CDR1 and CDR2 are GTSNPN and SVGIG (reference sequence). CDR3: CAGKTNTYEQYF. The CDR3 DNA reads TGTGCCGGAAAAACAAATACCTACGAGCAGTACTTC.

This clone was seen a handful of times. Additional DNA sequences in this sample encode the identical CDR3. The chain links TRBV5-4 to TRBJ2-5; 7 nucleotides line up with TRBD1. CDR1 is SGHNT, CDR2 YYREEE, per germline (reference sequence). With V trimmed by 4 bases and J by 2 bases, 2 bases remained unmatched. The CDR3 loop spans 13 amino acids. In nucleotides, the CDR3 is TGTGCCAGCAGCCTACAGGGGCAAGAGACCCAGTACTTC. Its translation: CASSLQGQETQYF.

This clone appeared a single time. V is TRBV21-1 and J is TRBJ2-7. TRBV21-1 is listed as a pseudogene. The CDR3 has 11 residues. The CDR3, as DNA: TGTGCCAGCAGCGCCTCCTACGAGCAGTACTTC. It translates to CASSASYEQYF.

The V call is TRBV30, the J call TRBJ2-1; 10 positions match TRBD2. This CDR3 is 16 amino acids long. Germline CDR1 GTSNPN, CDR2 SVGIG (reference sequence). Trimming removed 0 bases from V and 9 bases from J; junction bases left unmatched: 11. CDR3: CAWSVDPLLAGGEQFF. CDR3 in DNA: TGTGCCTGGAGTGTAGACCCTCTCTTAGCGGGGGGTGAGCAGTTCTTC. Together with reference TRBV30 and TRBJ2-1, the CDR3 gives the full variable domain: SQTIHQWPATLVQPVGSPLSLECTVEGTSNPNLYWYRQAAGRGLQLLFYSVGIGQISSEVPQNLSASRPQDRQFILSSKKLLLSDSGFYLCAWSVDPLLAGGEQFFGPGTRLTVL.

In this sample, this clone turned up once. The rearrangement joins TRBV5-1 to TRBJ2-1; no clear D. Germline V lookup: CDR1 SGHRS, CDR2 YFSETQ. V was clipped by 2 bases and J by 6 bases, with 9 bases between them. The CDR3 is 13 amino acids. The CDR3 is CASSFPEFNEQFF. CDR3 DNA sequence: TGCGCCAGCAGCTTCCCGGAATTCAATGAGCAGTTCTTC. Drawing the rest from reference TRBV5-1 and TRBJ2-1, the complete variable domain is KAGVTQTPRYLIKTRGQQVTLSCSPISGHRSVSWYQQTPGQGLQFLFEYFSETQRNKGNFPGRFSGRQFSNSRSEMNVSTLELGDSALYLCASSFPEFNEQFFGPGTRLTVL.

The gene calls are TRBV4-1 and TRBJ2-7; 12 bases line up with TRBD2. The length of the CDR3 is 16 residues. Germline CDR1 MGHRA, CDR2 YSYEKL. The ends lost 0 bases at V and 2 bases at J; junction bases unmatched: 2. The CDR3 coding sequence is TGCGCCAGCAGCCAAGAGACTAGCGGGAGAGCCTACGAGCAGTACTTC. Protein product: CASSQETSGRAYEQYF.

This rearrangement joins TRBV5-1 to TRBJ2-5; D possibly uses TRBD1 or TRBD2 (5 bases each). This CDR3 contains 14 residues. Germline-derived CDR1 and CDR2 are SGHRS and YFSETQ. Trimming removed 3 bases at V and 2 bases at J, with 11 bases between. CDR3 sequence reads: CASSSVGRQETQYF. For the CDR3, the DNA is TGCGCCAGCAGCTCGGTGGGACGACAAGAGACCCAGTACTTC. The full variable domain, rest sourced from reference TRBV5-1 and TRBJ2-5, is KAGVTQTPRYLIKTRGQQVTLSCSPISGHRSVSWYQQTPGQGLQFLFEYFSETQRNKGNFPGRFSGRQFSNSRSEMNVSTLELGDSALYLCASSSVGRQETQYFGPGTRLLVL.

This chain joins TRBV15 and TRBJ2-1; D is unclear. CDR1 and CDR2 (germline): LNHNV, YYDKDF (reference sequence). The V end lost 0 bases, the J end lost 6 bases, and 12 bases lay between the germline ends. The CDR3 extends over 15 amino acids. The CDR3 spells CATSREKLNFNEQFF. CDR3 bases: TGTGCCACCAGCAGAGAAAAGCTTAACTTCAATGAGCAGTTCTTC.

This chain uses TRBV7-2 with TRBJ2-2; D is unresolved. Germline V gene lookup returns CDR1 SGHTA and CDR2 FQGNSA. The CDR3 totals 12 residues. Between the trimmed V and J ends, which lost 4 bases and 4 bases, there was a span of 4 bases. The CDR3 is CASSWSTGELFF. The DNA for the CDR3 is TGTGCCAGCAGCTGGAGCACCGGGGAGCTGTTTTTT.

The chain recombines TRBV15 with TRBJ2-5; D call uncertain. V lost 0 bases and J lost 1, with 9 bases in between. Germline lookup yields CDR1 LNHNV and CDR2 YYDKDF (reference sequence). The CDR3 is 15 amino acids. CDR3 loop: CATSRDLAVQETQYF. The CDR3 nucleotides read TGTGCCACCAGCAGAGATCTGGCAGTCCAAGAGACCCAGTACTTC. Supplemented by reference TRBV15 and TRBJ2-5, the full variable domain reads DAMVIQNPRYQVTQFGKPVTLSCSQTLNHNVMYWYQQKSSQAPKLLFHYYDKDFNNEADTPDNFQSRRPNTSFCFLDIRSPGLGDTAMYLCATSRDLAVQETQYFGPGTRLLVL.

DNA of the CDR3: TGTGCCAGCAGTTTAGGTAGCGGCTCCTACAATGAGCAGTTCTTC. As protein: CASSLGSGSYNEQFF. J is TRBJ2-1 and V is TRBV27; the D gene is possibly TRBD2 (6 bases). This CDR3 is built from 15 residues. Germline CDR1 MNHEY, CDR2 SMNVEV (reference sequence). Trimming removed 2 bases at V and 0 bases at J, with 8 bases between.

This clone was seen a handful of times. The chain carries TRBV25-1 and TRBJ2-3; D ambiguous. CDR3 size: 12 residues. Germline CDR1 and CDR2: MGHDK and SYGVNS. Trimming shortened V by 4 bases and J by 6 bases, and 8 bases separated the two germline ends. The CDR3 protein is CASSAGYDTQYF. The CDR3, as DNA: TGTGCCAGCAGTGCCGGCTATGATACGCAGTATTTT.

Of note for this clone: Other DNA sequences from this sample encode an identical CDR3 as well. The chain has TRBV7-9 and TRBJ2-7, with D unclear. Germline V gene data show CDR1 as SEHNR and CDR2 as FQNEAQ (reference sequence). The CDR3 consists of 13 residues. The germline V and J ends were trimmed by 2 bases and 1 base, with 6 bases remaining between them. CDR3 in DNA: TGTGCCAGCAGCTTAACCAGTTCCTACGAGCAGTACTTC. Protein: CASSLTSSYEQYF. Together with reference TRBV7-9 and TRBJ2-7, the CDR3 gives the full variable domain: DTGVSQNPRHKITKRGQNVTFRCDPISEHNRLYWYRQTLGQGPEFLTYFQNEAQLEKSRLLSDRFSAERPKGSFSTLEIQRTEQGDSAMYLCASSLTSSYEQYFGPGTRLTVT.

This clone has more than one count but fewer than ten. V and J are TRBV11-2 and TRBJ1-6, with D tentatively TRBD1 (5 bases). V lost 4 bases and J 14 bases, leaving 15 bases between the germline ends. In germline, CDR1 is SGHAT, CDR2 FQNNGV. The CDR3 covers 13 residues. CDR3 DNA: TGTGCCAGCAGCTCCTACGACAGCTTCACCCTCCACTTT. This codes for CASSSYDSFTLHF.

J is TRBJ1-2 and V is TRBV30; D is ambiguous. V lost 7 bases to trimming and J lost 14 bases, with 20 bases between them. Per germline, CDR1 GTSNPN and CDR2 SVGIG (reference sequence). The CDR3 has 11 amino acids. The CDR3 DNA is TGTGCCTCAACCTCATCCGGATCAAAAACCTTC. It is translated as CASTSSGSKTF.

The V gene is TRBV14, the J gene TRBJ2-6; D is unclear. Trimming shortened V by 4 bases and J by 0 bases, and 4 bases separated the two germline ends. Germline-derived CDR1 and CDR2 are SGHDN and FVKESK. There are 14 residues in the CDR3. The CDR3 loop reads CASSLSSGANVLTF. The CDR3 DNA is TGTGCCAGCAGCCTAAGCTCTGGGGCCAACGTCCTGACTTTC.

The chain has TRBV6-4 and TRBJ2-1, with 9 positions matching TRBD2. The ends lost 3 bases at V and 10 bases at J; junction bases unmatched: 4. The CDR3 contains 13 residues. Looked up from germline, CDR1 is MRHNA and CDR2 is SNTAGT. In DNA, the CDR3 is TGTGCCAGCAGTGATGGACTAGCGAGAGAGCAGTTCTTC. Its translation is CASSDGLAREQFF.

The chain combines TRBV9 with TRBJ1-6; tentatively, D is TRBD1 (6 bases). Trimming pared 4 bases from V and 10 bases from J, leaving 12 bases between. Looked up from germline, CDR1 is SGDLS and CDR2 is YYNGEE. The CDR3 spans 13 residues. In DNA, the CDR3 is TGTGCCAGCAGCTTGGGGACACCCTCACCCCTCCACTTT. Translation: CASSLGTPSPLHF.

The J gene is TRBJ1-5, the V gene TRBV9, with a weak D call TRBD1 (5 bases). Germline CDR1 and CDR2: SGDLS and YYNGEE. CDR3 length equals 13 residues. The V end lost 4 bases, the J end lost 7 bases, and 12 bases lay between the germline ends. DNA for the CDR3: TGTGCCAGCAGCCCCGGGGGATCCCAGCCCCAGCATTTT. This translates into CASSPGGSQPQHF.

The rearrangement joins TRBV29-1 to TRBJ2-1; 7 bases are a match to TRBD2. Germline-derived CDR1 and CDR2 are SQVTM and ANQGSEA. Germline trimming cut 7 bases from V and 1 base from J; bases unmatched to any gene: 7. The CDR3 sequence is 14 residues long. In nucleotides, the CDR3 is TGCAGCGCCCTTAGCGGGTGGTCCTACAATGAGCAGTTCTTC. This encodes CSALSGWSYNEQFF.

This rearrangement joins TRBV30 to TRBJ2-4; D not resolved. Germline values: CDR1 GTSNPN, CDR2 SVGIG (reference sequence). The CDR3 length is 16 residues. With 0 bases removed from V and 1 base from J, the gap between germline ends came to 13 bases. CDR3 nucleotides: TGTGCCTGGAGTGTTCTGTCTGGTTCTGCCAAAAACATTCAGTACTTC. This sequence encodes CAWSVLSGSAKNIQYF.

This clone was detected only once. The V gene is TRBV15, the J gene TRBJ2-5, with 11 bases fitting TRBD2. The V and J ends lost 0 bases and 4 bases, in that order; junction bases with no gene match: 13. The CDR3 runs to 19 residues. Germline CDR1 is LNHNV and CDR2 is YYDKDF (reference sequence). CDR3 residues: CATSRDQTSGRGVGETQYF. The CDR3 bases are TGTGCCACCAGCAGAGACCAAACTAGCGGGAGAGGAGTGGGAGAGACCCAGTACTTC.

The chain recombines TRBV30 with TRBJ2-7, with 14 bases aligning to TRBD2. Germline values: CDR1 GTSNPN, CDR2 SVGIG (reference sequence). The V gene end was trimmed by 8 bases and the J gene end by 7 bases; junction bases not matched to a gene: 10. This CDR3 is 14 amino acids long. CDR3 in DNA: TGTGCCAGCTCAAGACTAGCGGGAGGGCGAGAGCAGTACTTC. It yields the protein CASSRLAGGREQYF.

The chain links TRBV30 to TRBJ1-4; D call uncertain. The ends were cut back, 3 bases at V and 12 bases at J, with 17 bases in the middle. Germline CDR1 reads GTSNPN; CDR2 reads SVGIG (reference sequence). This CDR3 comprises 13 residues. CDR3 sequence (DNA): TGTGCCTGGAGAGTGGCCTTCGACGGGCAACTGTTTTTT. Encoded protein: CAWRVAFDGQLFF.

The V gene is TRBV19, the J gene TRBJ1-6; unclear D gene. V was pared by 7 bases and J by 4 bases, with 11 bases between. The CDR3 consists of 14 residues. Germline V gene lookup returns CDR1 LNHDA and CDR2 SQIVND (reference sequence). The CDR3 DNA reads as TGTGCCAGTAAGGAATCCCTTTATAATTCACCCCTCCACTTT. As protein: CASKESLYNSPLHF.

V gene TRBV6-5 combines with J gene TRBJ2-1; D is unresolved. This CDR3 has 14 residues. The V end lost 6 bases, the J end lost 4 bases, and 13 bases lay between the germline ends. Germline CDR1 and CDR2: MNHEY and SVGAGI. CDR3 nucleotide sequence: TGTGCCAGCAGCCGCGGACGGCTATACAATGAGCAGTTCTTC. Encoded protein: CASSRGRLYNEQFF.

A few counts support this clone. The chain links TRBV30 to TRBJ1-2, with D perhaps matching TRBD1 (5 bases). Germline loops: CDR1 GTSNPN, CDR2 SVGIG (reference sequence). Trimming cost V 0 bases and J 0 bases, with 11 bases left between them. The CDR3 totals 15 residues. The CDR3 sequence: CAWSVGGAANYGYTF. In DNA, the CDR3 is TGTGCCTGGAGTGTAGGAGGGGCCGCTAACTATGGCTACACCTTC.

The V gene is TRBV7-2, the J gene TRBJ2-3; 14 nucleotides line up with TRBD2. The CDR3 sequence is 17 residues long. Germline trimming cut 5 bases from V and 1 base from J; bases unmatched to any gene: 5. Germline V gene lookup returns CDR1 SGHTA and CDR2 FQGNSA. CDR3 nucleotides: TGTGCCAGCAGCCGACAGGGACTAGCGGGAGGCACAGATACGCAGTATTTT. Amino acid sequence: CASSRQGLAGGTDTQYF.

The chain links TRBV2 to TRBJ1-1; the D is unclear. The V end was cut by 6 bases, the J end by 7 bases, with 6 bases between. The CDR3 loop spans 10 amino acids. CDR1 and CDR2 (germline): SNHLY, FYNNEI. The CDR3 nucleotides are TGTGCCAGCAGAGTCATTGAAGCTTTCTTT. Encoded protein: CASRVIEAFF.

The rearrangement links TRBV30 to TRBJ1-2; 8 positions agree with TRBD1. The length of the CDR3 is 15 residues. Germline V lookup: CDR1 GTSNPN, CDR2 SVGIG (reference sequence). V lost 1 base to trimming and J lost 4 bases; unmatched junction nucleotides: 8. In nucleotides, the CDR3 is TGTGCCTGGAGTGAAGGGCAGGGGGCTATCTATGGCTACACCTTC. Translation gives CAWSEGQGAIYGYTF.

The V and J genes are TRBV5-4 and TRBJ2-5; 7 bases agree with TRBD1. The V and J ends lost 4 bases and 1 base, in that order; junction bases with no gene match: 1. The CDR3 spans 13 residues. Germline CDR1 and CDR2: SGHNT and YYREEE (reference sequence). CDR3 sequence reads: CASSRDSQETQYF. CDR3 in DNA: TGTGCCAGCAGCCGGGACAGCCAAGAGACCCAGTACTTC.